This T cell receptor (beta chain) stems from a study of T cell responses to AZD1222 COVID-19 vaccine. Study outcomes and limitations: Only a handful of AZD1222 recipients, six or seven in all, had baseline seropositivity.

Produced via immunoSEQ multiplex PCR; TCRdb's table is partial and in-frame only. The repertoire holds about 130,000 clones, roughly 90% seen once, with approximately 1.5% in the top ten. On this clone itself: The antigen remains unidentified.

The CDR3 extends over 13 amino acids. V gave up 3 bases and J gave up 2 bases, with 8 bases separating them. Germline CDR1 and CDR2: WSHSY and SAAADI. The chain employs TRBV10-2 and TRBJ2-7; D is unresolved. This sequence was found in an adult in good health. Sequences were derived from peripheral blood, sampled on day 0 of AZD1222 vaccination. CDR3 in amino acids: CASSDGTTYEQYF. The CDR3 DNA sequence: TGCGCCAGCAGTGATGGTACTACCTACGAGCAGTACTTC.